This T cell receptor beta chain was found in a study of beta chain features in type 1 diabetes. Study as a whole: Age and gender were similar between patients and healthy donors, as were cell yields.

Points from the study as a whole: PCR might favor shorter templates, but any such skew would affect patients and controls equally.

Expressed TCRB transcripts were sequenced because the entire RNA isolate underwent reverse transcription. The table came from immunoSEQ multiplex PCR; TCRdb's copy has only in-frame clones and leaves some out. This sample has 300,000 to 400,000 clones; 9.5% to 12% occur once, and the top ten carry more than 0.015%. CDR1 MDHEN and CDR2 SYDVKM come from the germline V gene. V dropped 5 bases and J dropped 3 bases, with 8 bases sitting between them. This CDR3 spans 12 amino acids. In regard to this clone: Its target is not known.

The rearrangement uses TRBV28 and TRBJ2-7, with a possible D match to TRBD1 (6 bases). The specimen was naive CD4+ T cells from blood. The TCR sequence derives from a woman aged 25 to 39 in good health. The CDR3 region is CASSKQGYEQYF. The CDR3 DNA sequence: TGTGCCAGCAGTAAACAGGGCTACGAGCAGTACTTC.